The 4 T cell receptor beta chains below all came from one sample that was sequenced in a study of CD8 T cells in Susac syndrome. When the RNA was reverse transcribed, random hexamers were used with an input of roughly 0.45 to 1 ug. TCRdb re-analysed the immunoSEQ multiplex PCR reads in MiXCR, keeping a single row per CDR3 protein. The table includes fewer than 350,000 distinct CDR3 sequences, 85% detected once. The sample consisted of CD8+ T cells from PBMCs. The origin of the receptors is a human donor with multiple sclerosis.

This chain uses TRBV27 with TRBJ2-3; the D is unclear. V lost 1 base to trimming and J lost 2 bases, with 4 bases between them. This CDR3 is 13 amino acids long. Germline values: CDR1 MNHEY, CDR2 SMNVEV (reference sequence). The CDR3: CASSLFLTDTQYF. In DNA, the CDR3 is TGTGCCAGCAGTTTATTTCTCACAGATACGCAGTATTTT.

This chain links TRBV30 with TRBJ1-1; D call uncertain. The length of the CDR3 is 12 residues. Germline V lookup: CDR1 GTSNPN, CDR2 SVGIG (reference sequence). Trimming removed 8 bases at V and 1 base at J, with 11 bases between. The CDR3 DNA sequence: TGTGCCCTCGATTTAGGGAACACTGAAGCTTTCTTT. It codes for CALDLGNTEAFF.

The genes are TRBV12-3 or TRBV12-4 and TRBJ1-1; 7 bases match TRBD1. V lost 6 bases and J lost 11; bases outside the gene matches: 9. The CDR3 is 12 residues long. CDR3 coding DNA: TGTGCCAGCAGCGACAGGGAAGTTATCGCTTTCTTT. Translated: CASSDREVIAFF.

The V and J genes are TRBV6-2 or TRBV6-3 and TRBJ2-1; 8 nucleotides match TRBD2. Trimming removed 5 bases from V and 8 bases from J; junction bases left unmatched: 17. The germline gives CDR1 MNHEY, CDR2 SVGEGT. This CDR3 is 17 amino acids long. CDR3 sequence (DNA): TGTGCCAGCAGTGCGCACCTCCGGACTAGCACTGAGGATGAGCAGTTCTTC. The encoded protein is CASSAHLRTSTEDEQFF.